A selection of T cell receptor beta chains follows, all from one sample in a study of identical twins. TCRdb ran MiXCR on the 5' RACE reads and lists one entry per CDR3 protein. The sample consists of under 350,000 distinct CDR3 sequences, over 8.5% of them appearing once. This same sample was also part of a study on yellow fever vaccine responses in identical twins.

The sequenced sample was CD8+ T cells sorted from blood. These receptors originate from a woman aged 18-29 years in good health. Both conserved end residues are part of each CDR3. The D gene is left open where the match is weak. Size is stated for part of the rows, as once, few or many counts, or as a class when the clone is expanded.

CDR3 protein,CDR3 DNA,clone size,J gene,V gene,D gene
CAQIQLGNEQFF,TGTGCCCAAATTCAGCTAGGCAATGAGCAGTTCTTC,NA,TRBJ2-1,TRBV2,NA
CASSPDFLQNEQFF,TGTGCCAGCAGTCCGGACTTCTTACAGAATGAGCAGTTCTTC,few,TRBJ2-1,TRBV27,NA
CSVEETLAGGAYEQYF,TGCAGCGTTGAAGAGACTCTAGCGGGAGGAGCCTACGAGCAGTACTTC,NA,TRBJ2-7,TRBV29-1,TRBD2
CASLYTGELFF,TGTGCCAGCCTATACACCGGGGAGCTGTTTTTT,many,TRBJ2-2,TRBV12-3/TRBV12-4,NA
CASSIVRDQETQYF,TGTGCCAGTAGTATAGTCAGGGACCAAGAGACCCAGTACTTC,few,TRBJ2-5,TRBV19,NA
CSVEALGWEQFF,TGCAGCGTTGAGGCGCTAGGATGGGAGCAGTTCTTC,many,TRBJ2-1,TRBV29-1,NA
CASSQDHLLNSPLHF,TGTGCCAGCAGCCAAGATCACCTCCTGAATTCACCCCTCCACTTT,few,TRBJ1-6,TRBV4-2,NA
CASSHPGAREQYF,TGTGCCAGCAGCCACCCCGGGGCGAGGGAGCAGTACTTC,NA,TRBJ2-7,TRBV14,NA
CASSSLAGEVDTQYF,TGTGCCAGCAGTTCTCTAGCGGGGGAGGTGGATACGCAGTATTTT,many,TRBJ2-3,TRBV28,TRBD2
CSVESGNNEQFF,TGCAGCGTTGAATCGGGTAACAATGAGCAGTTCTTC,few,TRBJ2-1,TRBV29-1,NA
CASSFPISSSTDTQYF,TGTGCCAGCAGCTTCCCGATATCTAGTAGCACAGATACGCAGTATTTT,NA,TRBJ2-3,TRBV7-2,NA
CATLAASSYEQYF,TGCGCCACCCTAGCGGCGAGCTCCTACGAGCAGTACTTC,many,TRBJ2-7,TRBV10-2,TRBD2
CASSEGSLELNIQYF,TGTGCCAGCAGTGAGGGATCGCTAGAACTAAACATTCAGTACTTC,few,TRBJ2-4,TRBV2,NA
CSARPRAQETQYF,TGCAGTGCTCGGCCGAGGGCCCAAGAGACCCAGTACTTC,NA,TRBJ2-5,TRBV20-1,NA
CSACQQGVYEQYF,TGCAGTGCCTGCCAACAGGGGGTCTACGAGCAGTACTTC,few,TRBJ2-7,TRBV20-1,TRBD1
CASSSDANEQYF,TGCGCCAGCAGCTCTGACGCCAACGAGCAGTACTTC,NA,TRBJ2-7,TRBV5-1,NA
CSAPGLATTYNEQFF,TGCAGTGCCCCGGGACTAGCGACGACCTACAATGAGCAGTTCTTC,few,TRBJ2-1,TRBV20-1,TRBD2
CASSDLTGDFDSPLHF,TGTGCCAGCAGTGATCTGACAGGAGACTTTGATTCACCCCTCCACTTT,NA,TRBJ1-6,TRBV2,NA
CASSLGLSIGDEQFF,TGTGCCAGCAGTTTAGGGCTCTCAATTGGGGATGAGCAGTTCTTC,many,TRBJ2-1,TRBV12-3/TRBV12-4,NA
CASSRLGGSDTQYF,TGTGCCAGCAGTCGTCTCGGCGGGAGCGATACGCAGTATTTT,NA,TRBJ2-3,TRBV6-1,TRBD2
CSARTVNTGELFF,TGCAGCGCCCGGACAGTTAACACCGGGGAGCTGTTTTTT,NA,TRBJ2-2,TRBV29-1,NA
CASSEDPGRDEQYF,TGTGCCAGCAGTGAAGACCCGGGTCGGGACGAGCAGTACTTC,NA,TRBJ2-7,TRBV2,NA
CAVTGTGIGNTEAFF,TGTGCCGTCACCGGGACAGGGATAGGGAACACTGAAGCTTTCTTT,many,TRBJ1-1,TRBV6-1,TRBD1
CASSQDRVRRYF,TGTGCCAGCAGCCAAGATAGGGTCCGGCGGTACTTC,many,TRBJ2-7,TRBV4-2,NA
CASRNKPYTDTQYF,TGTGCCAGCAGAAACAAGCCGTACACAGATACGCAGTATTTT,NA,TRBJ2-3,TRBV27,NA
CSVGQGAIEQFF,TGCAGCGTTGGACAGGGGGCTATTGAGCAGTTCTTC,many,TRBJ2-1,TRBV29-1,TRBD1
CASSQLVDSYNEQFF,TGCGCCAGCAGCCAATTGGTAGACTCCTACAATGAGCAGTTCTTC,few,TRBJ2-1,TRBV4-3,NA
CAWGDGEQFF,TGTGCCTGGGGAGACGGTGAGCAGTTCTTC,many,TRBJ2-1,TRBV30,NA